The 29 T cell receptor beta chains below all came from one sample that was sequenced in a study of shared T cell receptors in the human thymus. Profiling relied on immunoSEQ multiplex PCR, and the TCRdb table lists in-frame clones only, not all of them. In the table there are 72,000 or so clones, about 95% of which are singletons. The material sequenced was thymocytes. The origin of the receptors is a human donor.

This clone was seen once. This rearrangement joins TRBV29-1 to TRBJ2-1; 11 bases agree with TRBD2. The V segment lost 3 bases and the J segment 8 bases; nucleotides outside the gene matches: 6. This CDR3 region has 14 residues. CDR1 is SQVTM, CDR2 ANQGSEA, per germline. CDR3 in amino acids: CSVDKLAGGHEQFF. The CDR3 DNA reads TGCAGCGTTGACAAGCTAGCGGGGGGTCATGAGCAGTTCTTC.

The rearrangement uses TRBV2 and TRBJ2-3; 10 positions match TRBD1. Losses at the gene ends were 6 bases for V and 0 bases for J; bases not matched to a gene: 12. The CDR3 runs to 18 residues. CDR1 SNHLY and CDR2 FYNNEI come from the germline V gene. The DNA for the CDR3 is TGTGCCAGCAGGCAACGGGACAGGGGAAAAGAGAGCACAGATACGCAGTATTTT. Its translation: CASRQRDRGKESTDTQYF.

The rearrangement joins TRBV7-7 to TRBJ2-7; D might be TRBD1 or TRBD2, each matching 5 bases. The CDR3 covers 16 residues. Trimming stripped 1 base from V and 2 bases from J, with 15 bases between. Germline assignment: CDR1 SSHAT and CDR2 FNYEAQ (reference sequence). CDR3 loop: CASSLGERGSTYEQYF. The CDR3 DNA reads as TGTGCCAGCAGCTTAGGGGAGAGGGGCAGCACCTACGAGCAGTACTTC. Looking up the rest from reference TRBV7-7 and TRBJ2-7 gives the full variable domain: GAGVSQSPRYKVTKRGQDVTLRCDPISSHATLYWYQQALGQGPEFLTYFNYEAQPDKSGLPSDRFSAERPEGSISTLTIQRTEQRDSAMYRCASSLGERGSTYEQYFGPGTRLTVT.

V is TRBV7-9 and J is TRBJ1-2; D gene ambiguous. Per the germline V gene, CDR1 is SEHNR and CDR2 is FQNEAQ (reference sequence). This CDR3 spans 16 amino acids. The V and J ends lost 1 base and 2 bases respectively, with 14 bases between them. CDR3 region: CASSLVKVSVNYGYTF. DNA of the CDR3: TGTGCCAGCAGCTTAGTGAAGGTATCGGTAAACTATGGCTACACCTTC.

The V call is TRBV27, the J call TRBJ2-7, with D tentatively TRBD1 (6 bases). The CDR3 runs to 13 residues. The V gene's germline CDR1 is MNHEY and CDR2 SMNVEV (reference sequence). With 7 bases removed from V and 9 bases from J, the gap between germline ends came to 19 bases. The CDR3 is CASTRRGGMGQYF. In DNA form, the CDR3 reads TGTGCCAGCACCCGCCGAGGGGGAATGGGGCAGTACTTC.

There are a few counts of this clone. V usage is TRBV15 and J usage is TRBJ2-1; D is unclear. CDR1 and CDR2 (germline): LNHNV, YYDKDF (reference sequence). The CDR3 is 16 residues long. Trimming removed 1 base from V and 7 bases from J, with 17 bases in between. As DNA, the CDR3 is TGTGCCACCAGCAGAGTTCTTACGAGGTTTAGGAATGAGCAGTTCTTC. Translated, it gives CATSRVLTRFRNEQFF.

The genes are TRBV6-1 and TRBJ2-1; 11 bases line up with TRBD2. The CDR3 has 15 amino acids. CDR1 is MNHNS and CDR2 is SASEGT in the germline V gene. V gave up 6 bases and J gave up 7 bases; unmatched junction bases: 8. For the CDR3, the DNA is TGTGCCAGCAGGGTGACTAGCGGGGCGGCTAATGAGCAGTTCTTC. Amino acid sequence: CASRVTSGAANEQFF.

The chain employs TRBV28 and TRBJ1-5; 8 bases line up with TRBD1. The J segment lost 5 bases and the V segment lost 4 bases, leaving 1 base of the junction unmatched. CDR1 is MDHEN, CDR2 SYDVKM, per germline. The CDR3 contains 13 residues. The CDR3: CASSSGGDQPQHF. The CDR3, as DNA: TGTGCCAGCAGTTCAGGGGGCGATCAGCCCCAGCATTTT. Complete variable domain (other parts from reference TRBV28 and TRBJ1-5): DVKVTQSSRYLVKRTGEKVFLECVQDMDHENMFWYRQDPGLGLRLIYFSYDVKMKEKGDIPEGYSVSREKKERFSLILESASTNQTSMYLCASSSGGDQPQHFGDGTRLSIL.

The chain recombines TRBV13 with TRBJ1-2; possible D gene TRBD1, 5 bases. Germline V gene lookup returns CDR1 PRHDT and CDR2 FYEKMQ (reference sequence). CDR3 length: 15 amino acids. Between the trimmed V and J ends, which lost 5 bases and 1 base, there was a span of 14 bases. The CDR3 region is CASSPHTRVNYGYTF. The CDR3 coding sequence is TGTGCCAGCAGCCCTCACACCAGGGTTAACTATGGCTACACCTTC.

This chain's CDR3 is CASSHLTGMSGNTIYF. The CDR3 region has the DNA TGTGCCAGCTCACACCTGACAGGGATGTCTGGAAACACCATATATTTT. The chain is built from TRBV18 and TRBJ1-3, with 7 bases identical to TRBD1. V gave up 4 bases and J gave up 1 base; unmatched junction bases: 7. The CDR3 covers 16 residues. Germline CDR1 is KGHSH and CDR2 is LQKENI.

The sample holds a few counts of this clone. V usage is TRBV5-1 and J usage is TRBJ1-4, with TRBD1 matching over 10 bases. Per the germline V gene, CDR1 is SGHRS and CDR2 is YFSETQ. The CDR3 spans 17 residues. Trimming cost V 3 bases and J 6 bases; bases outside gene matches: 11. The DNA for the CDR3 is TGCGCCAGCAGCTGGTCTCTCGGGGGGACAGGGGATGAAAAACTGTTTTTT. Its protein is CASSWSLGGTGDEKLFF. Based on the CDR3 plus reference TRBV5-1 and TRBJ1-4, the full variable domain is KAGVTQTPRYLIKTRGQQVTLSCSPISGHRSVSWYQQTPGQGLQFLFEYFSETQRNKGNFPGRFSGRQFSNSRSEMNVSTLELGDSALYLCASSWSLGGTGDEKLFFGSGTQLSVL.

The chain employs TRBV6-6 and TRBJ1-4, with D unresolved. Germline V gene lookup returns CDR1 MNHNY and CDR2 SVGAGI (reference sequence). The length of the CDR3 is 15 residues. The ends were cut back, 5 bases at V and 2 bases at J, with 12 bases in the middle. CDR3 nucleotide sequence: TGTGCCAGCAGTACCTTACCGGGTACTAATGAAAAACTGTTTTTT. Amino acids: CASSTLPGTNEKLFF.

This chain joins TRBV7-9 and TRBJ2-5, with TRBD1 matching over 8 bases. Germline V gives CDR1 SEHNR, CDR2 FQNEAQ (reference sequence). The junction had 16 bases not matched to a gene; V was cut back by 3 bases and J by 4 bases. The CDR3 has 18 residues. CDR3 DNA: TGTGCCAGCAGCTTCCAAGACAACAGACAGGGGTTGTTAGAGACCCAGTACTTC. This translates into CASSFQDNRQGLLETQYF. The whole variable domain, remainder taken from reference TRBV7-9 and TRBJ2-5, is DTGVSQNPRHKITKRGQNVTFRCDPISEHNRLYWYRQTLGQGPEFLTYFQNEAQLEKSRLLSDRFSAERPKGSFSTLEIQRTEQGDSAMYLCASSFQDNRQGLLETQYFGPGTRLLVL.

V usage is TRBV28 and J usage is TRBJ2-3; 8 bases are a match to TRBD2. The CDR3 is made up of 14 amino acids. Germline V gene sequence: CDR1 MDHEN, CDR2 SYDVKM. The CDR3 DNA reads as TGTGCTAAGGAGCCGGGACTAGTACCAGATACGCAGTATTTT. Protein product: CAKEPGLVPDTQYF.

The chain recombines TRBV15 with TRBJ1-4, with TRBD1 as a possible D gene (6 bases). Trimming left V 0 bases short and J 5 bases short, with 25 bases between. The CDR3 length is 20 residues. Germline CDR1 and CDR2: LNHNV and YYDKDF (reference sequence). The CDR3 bases are TGTGCCACCAGCAGAGAATACGTGGGGGCGCGCATCTCACAGAATGAAAAACTGTTTTTT. Translated: CATSREYVGARISQNEKLFF.

This clone has only a few counts. This chain uses TRBV7-9 with TRBJ2-7; a possible D gene is TRBD2 (6 bases). V lost 3 bases and J lost 0, with 18 bases in between. Germline assignment: CDR1 SEHNR and CDR2 FQNEAQ (reference sequence). The CDR3 runs to 17 residues. Here the CDR3 reads CASSLFVAAVSSYEQYF. The CDR3 DNA is TGTGCCAGCAGCTTGTTTGTAGCGGCAGTATCCTCCTACGAGCAGTACTTC.

This chain uses TRBV7-2 with TRBJ2-3; D gene ambiguous. Trimming took 6 bases from V and 3 from J, leaving 7 bases between them. The CDR3 is made up of 12 amino acids. Germline V lookup: CDR1 SGHTA, CDR2 FQGNSA. CDR3 sequence: CASSRLTDTQYF. CDR3 bases: TGTGCCAGCAGTCGATTGACAGATACGCAGTATTTT. The complete variable domain, with remaining parts taken from reference TRBV7-2 and TRBJ2-3, reads GAGVSQSPSNKVTEKGKDVELRCDPISGHTALYWYRQSLGQGLEFLIYFQGNSAPDKSGLPSDRFSAERTGGSVSTLTIQRTQQEDSAVYLCASSRLTDTQYFGPGTRLTVL.

This clone appeared a few times. This sequence joins TRBV28 and TRBJ1-6; TRBD1 is a possible D gene (5 bases). Per the germline V gene, CDR1 is MDHEN and CDR2 is SYDVKM. The V and J ends lost 1 base and 2 bases respectively, with 9 bases between them. CDR3 size: 16 residues. The CDR3 bases are TGTGCCAGCAGTTTATCTCTGGGGGCCTATAATTCACCCCTCCACTTT. The encoded protein is CASSLSLGAYNSPLHF. Complete variable domain (other parts from reference TRBV28 and TRBJ1-6): DVKVTQSSRYLVKRTGEKVFLECVQDMDHENMFWYRQDPGLGLRLIYFSYDVKMKEKGDIPEGYSVSREKKERFSLILESASTNQTSMYLCASSLSLGAYNSPLHFGNGTRLTVT.

The CDR3, as DNA: TGTGCCAGCAGTTTGGTCGGGGAGGACACAGATACGCAGTATTTT. Its protein is CASSLVGEDTDTQYF. J is TRBJ2-3 and V is TRBV27; D is perhaps TRBD2 (6 bases). The V gene lost 3 bases and the J gene lost 2 bases, with 12 bases spanning the gap. The CDR3 sequence is 15 residues long. Germline CDR1 MNHEY, CDR2 SMNVEV (reference sequence).

The chain is built from TRBV5-1 and TRBJ2-7, with 10 bases matching TRBD1. This CDR3 contains 14 residues. With 4 bases clipped from V and 5 bases from J, the junction kept 6 bases outside the gene matches. Germline V gene data show CDR1 as SGHRS and CDR2 as YFSETQ. This chain's CDR3 is CASSVGTGVHEQYF. The CDR3 region has the DNA TGCGCCAGCAGCGTCGGGACAGGGGTTCACGAGCAGTACTTC.

This clone was observed a single time. The V gene is TRBV13, the J gene TRBJ2-1; 10 positions agree with TRBD2. The V gene end was trimmed by 0 bases and the J gene end by 7 bases; junction bases not matched to a gene: 6. Germline CDR1 is PRHDT and CDR2 is FYEKMQ (reference sequence). CDR3 length equals 16 residues. The CDR3 here is CASSLGPSSGGNEQFF. CDR3 bases: TGTGCCAGCAGCTTAGGGCCGTCTAGCGGGGGTAATGAGCAGTTCTTC.

This clone was observed once. The chain uses TRBV5-6 and TRBJ2-7; D gene unclear. Germline loops: CDR1 SGHDT, CDR2 YYEEEE. There are 12 residues in the CDR3. Deletions cut 1 base from V and 8 bases from J, with 10 bases between. CDR3 DNA: TGTGCCAGCAGCTTGTCCGCTAGAAAGCAGTACTTC. Encoded protein: CASSLSARKQYF.

The CDR3 sequence is CASSRKGVYKLANYGYTF. The CDR3 DNA follows: TGTGCCAGCAGCAGAAAGGGGGTTTATAAACTAGCTAACTATGGCTACACCTTC. J is TRBJ1-2 and V is TRBV21-1; TRBD1 was called by the table and not checked on the DNA. TRBV21-1 counts as a pseudogene. The CDR3 contains 18 residues.

This clone was detected once. This chain connects TRBV4-2 to TRBJ1-5; D is unresolved. The CDR3 covers 15 residues. V lost 1 base and J lost 3, with 10 bases in between. Germline V lookup: CDR1 LGHNA, CDR2 YNFKEQ. DNA of the CDR3: TGTGCCAGCAGCCAAGTTCGGGCAGACAATCAGCCCCAGCATTTT. This codes for CASSQVRADNQPQHF.

The chain joins TRBV4-1 to TRBJ2-5; 9 nucleotides line up with TRBD1. Trimming took 6 bases from V and 2 from J; bases not matched to a gene: 13. In germline, CDR1 is MGHRA, CDR2 YSYEKL. The CDR3 sequence is 17 residues long. The DNA of the CDR3 is TGCGCCAGCAGTCAACAGGGGGCGAATCATAATCAAGAGACCCAGTACTTC. It encodes CASSQQGANHNQETQYF.

This chain joins TRBV4-1 and TRBJ1-2; D remains unclear. This CDR3 region has 18 residues. Trimming took off 1 base at V and 5 bases at J, with 23 bases between the two ends. The germline CDR1 and CDR2 sequences are MGHRA and YSYEKL. The CDR3 sequence is CASSQGSPRQAVAYGYTF. CDR3 nucleotides: TGCGCCAGCAGCCAAGGATCCCCGCGGCAGGCGGTGGCTTATGGCTACACCTTC.

The rearrangement links TRBV7-3 to TRBJ1-6; D is perhaps TRBD1 (5 bases). V was pared by 5 bases and J by 5 bases, with 19 bases between. CDR3 size: 17 residues. CDR1 SGHTA and CDR2 FQGTGA come from the germline V gene. The CDR3 loop is CASSPTAYDSDNSPLHF. DNA of the CDR3: TGTGCCAGCAGCCCGACGGCCTACGACAGCGATAATTCACCCCTCCACTTT.

The chain employs TRBV9 and TRBJ2-3; tentatively, D is TRBD1 (6 bases). The V gene's germline CDR1 is SGDLS and CDR2 YYNGEE. V was pared by 0 bases and J by 3 bases, with 14 bases between. The CDR3 has 16 amino acids. DNA for the CDR3: TGTGCCAGCAGCGTAGTCCCCAGGGGAAAGACAGATACGCAGTATTTT. It yields the protein CASSVVPRGKTDTQYF.

The chain uses TRBV18 and TRBJ1-2; 7 bases are a match to TRBD1. The CDR3 is 17 residues long. Per the germline V gene, CDR1 is KGHSH and CDR2 is LQKENI. V was pared by 3 bases and J by 4 bases, with 14 bases of the junction left unmatched. The chain's CDR3 is CASSPLGPGQPPYGYTF. In DNA, the CDR3 is TGTGCCAGCTCACCCCTAGGTCCGGGACAGCCTCCCTATGGCTACACCTTC.